These 5 T cell receptor beta chains originate from one sample sequenced in a study of PD-1 blockade in classical Hodgkin lymphoma. Assay: immunoSEQ multiplex PCR; the TCRdb copy retains only in-frame clones and omits some. The sample holds approximately 35,000 clones, roughly 92% seen once. Time point denoted: newly diagnosed, previously untreated cHL patient sample. The sequencing input was peripheral blood mononuclear cells (PBMCs). The source of these receptors is a human donor with classical Hodgkin lymphoma.

This clone showed up just once. The V call is TRBV11-2, the J call TRBJ2-7; 10 bases are shared with TRBD2. From germline, CDR1 is SGHAT and CDR2 FQNNGV. The CDR3 sequence is 17 residues long. V lost 5 bases and J lost 5; bases outside the gene matches: 15. The CDR3: CASSPTGTSAAWDEQYF. The CDR3 bases are TGTGCCAGCAGCCCTACCGGGACTAGCGCTGCTTGGGACGAGCAGTACTTC.

V is TRBV5-1 and J is TRBJ1-2; possibly TRBD1 for D (5 bases). Trimming removed 0 bases from V and 6 bases from J, with 12 bases in between. Germline-derived CDR1 and CDR2 are SGHRS and YFSETQ. The CDR3 contains 14 residues. In nucleotides, the CDR3 is TGCGCCAGCAGCTTGGGGCAGGGTGAGGATGGCTACACCTTC. It specifies CASSLGQGEDGYTF.

The chain couples TRBV6-1 to TRBJ2-3; no firm D call. Between the trimmed V and J ends, which lost 7 bases and 6 bases, there was a span of 8 bases. The length of the CDR3 is 11 residues. The germline V gene encodes CDR1 MNHNS and CDR2 SASEGT. In DNA form, the CDR3 reads TGTGCCAGCACCTTAGCCGATACGCAGTATTTT. Its protein is CASTLADTQYF.

This chain links TRBV5-1 with TRBJ1-4, with a possible D match to TRBD1 (5 bases). The V and J ends lost 0 bases and 4 bases respectively, with 13 bases between them. This CDR3 spans 16 amino acids. Germline CDR1 is SGHRS and CDR2 is YFSETQ. The DNA for the CDR3 is TGCGCCAGCAGCTTGGGAGGGGCGCGGGGTAATGAAAAACTGTTTTTT. This codes for CASSLGGARGNEKLFF. The entire variable domain, with the rest obtained from reference TRBV5-1 and TRBJ1-4, is as follows: KAGVTQTPRYLIKTRGQQVTLSCSPISGHRSVSWYQQTPGQGLQFLFEYFSETQRNKGNFPGRFSGRQFSNSRSEMNVSTLELGDSALYLCASSLGGARGNEKLFFGSGTQLSVL.

V gene TRBV30 combines with J gene TRBJ1-5; D uncertain. The germline gives CDR1 GTSNPN, CDR2 SVGIG (reference sequence). V lost 5 bases to trimming and J lost 0 bases, with 11 bases between them. This CDR3 spans 14 amino acids. The CDR3 nucleotides read TGTGCCTGGGAGCGGAAGAATAGCAATCAGCCCCAGCATTTT. Residues: CAWERKNSNQPQHF.